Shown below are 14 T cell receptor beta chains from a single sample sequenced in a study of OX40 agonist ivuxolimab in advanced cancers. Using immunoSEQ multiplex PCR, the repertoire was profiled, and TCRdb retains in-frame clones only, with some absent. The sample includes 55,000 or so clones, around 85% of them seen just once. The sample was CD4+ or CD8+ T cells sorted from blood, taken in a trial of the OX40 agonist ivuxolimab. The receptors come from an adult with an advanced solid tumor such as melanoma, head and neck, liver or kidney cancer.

The CDR3 region is CASRVHGGYGYTF. The CDR3 DNA reads as TGTGCCAGTAGAGTGCACGGTGGGTATGGCTACACCTTC. The chain carries TRBV19 and TRBJ1-2, with unresolved D. This CDR3 is built from 13 residues. Germline CDR1 reads LNHDA; CDR2 reads SQIVND (reference sequence). The germline V and J ends were trimmed by 6 bases and 5 bases, with 13 bases remaining between them.

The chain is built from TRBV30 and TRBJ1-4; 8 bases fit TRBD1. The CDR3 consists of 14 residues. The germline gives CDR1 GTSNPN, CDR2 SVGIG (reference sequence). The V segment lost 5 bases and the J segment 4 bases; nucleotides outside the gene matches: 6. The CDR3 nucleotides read TGTGCCTGGTCCAGGGGGCGCATTAATGAAAAACTGTTTTTT. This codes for CAWSRGRINEKLFF.

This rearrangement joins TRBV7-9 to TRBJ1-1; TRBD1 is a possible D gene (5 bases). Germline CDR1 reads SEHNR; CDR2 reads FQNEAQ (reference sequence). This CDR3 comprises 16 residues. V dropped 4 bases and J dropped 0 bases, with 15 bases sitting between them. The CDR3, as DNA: TGTGCCAGCAGCTCGGGACTGTTTCTCATGAACACTGAAGCTTTCTTT. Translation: CASSSGLFLMNTEAFF.

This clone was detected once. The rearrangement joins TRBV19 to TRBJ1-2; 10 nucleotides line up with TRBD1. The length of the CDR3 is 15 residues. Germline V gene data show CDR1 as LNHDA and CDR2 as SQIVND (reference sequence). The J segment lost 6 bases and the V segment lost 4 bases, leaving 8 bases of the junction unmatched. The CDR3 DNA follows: TGTGCCAGTAGTACGGGACAGGGGAAGTTAGATGGCTACACCTTC. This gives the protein CASSTGQGKLDGYTF.

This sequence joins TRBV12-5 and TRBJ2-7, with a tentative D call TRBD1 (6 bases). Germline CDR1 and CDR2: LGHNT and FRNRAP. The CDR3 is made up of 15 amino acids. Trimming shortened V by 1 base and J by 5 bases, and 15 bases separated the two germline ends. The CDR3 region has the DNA TGTGCTAGTGGTTTGGGCCGGACAGTTGTCGACGAGCAGTACTTC. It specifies CASGLGRTVVDEQYF.

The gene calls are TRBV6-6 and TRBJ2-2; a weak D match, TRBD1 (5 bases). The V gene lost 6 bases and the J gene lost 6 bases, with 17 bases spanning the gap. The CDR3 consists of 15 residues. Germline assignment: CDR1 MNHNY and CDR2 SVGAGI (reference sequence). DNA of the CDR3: TGTGCCAGCAGCTCCTTGGGGCTTGGTGCCGGGGAGCTGTTTTTT. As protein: CASSSLGLGAGELFF.

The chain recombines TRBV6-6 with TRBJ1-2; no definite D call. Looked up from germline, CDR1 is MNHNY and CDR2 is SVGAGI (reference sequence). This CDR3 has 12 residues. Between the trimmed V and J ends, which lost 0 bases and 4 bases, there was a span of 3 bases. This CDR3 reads CASSYSPYGYTF. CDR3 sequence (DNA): TGTGCCAGCAGTTACTCTCCCTATGGCTACACCTTC.

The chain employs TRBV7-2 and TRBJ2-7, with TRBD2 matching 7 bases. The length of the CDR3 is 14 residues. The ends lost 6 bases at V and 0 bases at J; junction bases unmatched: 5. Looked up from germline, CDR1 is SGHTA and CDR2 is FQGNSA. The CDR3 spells CASRLGGSSYEQYF. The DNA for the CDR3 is TGTGCCAGCAGACTCGGGGGGAGCTCCTACGAGCAGTACTTC.

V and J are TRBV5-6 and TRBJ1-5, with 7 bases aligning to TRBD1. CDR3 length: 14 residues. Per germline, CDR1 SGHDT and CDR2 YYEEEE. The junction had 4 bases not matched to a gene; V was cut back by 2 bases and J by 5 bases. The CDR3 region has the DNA TGTGCCAGCAGCTTCCAGGGGGGGGATCAGCCCCAGCATTTT. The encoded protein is CASSFQGGDQPQHF.

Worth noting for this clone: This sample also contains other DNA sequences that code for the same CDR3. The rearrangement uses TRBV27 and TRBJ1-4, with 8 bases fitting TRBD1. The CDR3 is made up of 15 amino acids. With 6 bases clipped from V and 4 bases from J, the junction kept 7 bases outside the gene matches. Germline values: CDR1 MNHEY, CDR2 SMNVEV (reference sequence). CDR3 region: CASSKRTGINEKLFF. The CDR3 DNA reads TGTGCCAGCAGCAAGAGGACAGGGATTAATGAAAAACTGTTTTTT.

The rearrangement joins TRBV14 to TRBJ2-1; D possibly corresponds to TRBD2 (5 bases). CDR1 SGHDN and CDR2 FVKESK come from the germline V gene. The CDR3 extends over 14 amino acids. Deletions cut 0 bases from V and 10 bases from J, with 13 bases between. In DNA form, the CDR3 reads TGTGCCAGCAGCCAAGATATCGGCGGGTCAGAGCAGTTCTTC. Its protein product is CASSQDIGGSEQFF.

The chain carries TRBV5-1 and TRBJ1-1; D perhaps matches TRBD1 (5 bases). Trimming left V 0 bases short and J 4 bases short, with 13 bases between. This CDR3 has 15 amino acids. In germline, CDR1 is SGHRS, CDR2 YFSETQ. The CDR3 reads CASSLDGAQSTEAFF. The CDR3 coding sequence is TGCGCCAGCAGCTTGGATGGGGCCCAGTCCACTGAAGCTTTCTTT. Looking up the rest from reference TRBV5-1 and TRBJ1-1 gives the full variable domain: KAGVTQTPRYLIKTRGQQVTLSCSPISGHRSVSWYQQTPGQGLQFLFEYFSETQRNKGNFPGRFSGRQFSNSRSEMNVSTLELGDSALYLCASSLDGAQSTEAFFGQGTRLTVV.

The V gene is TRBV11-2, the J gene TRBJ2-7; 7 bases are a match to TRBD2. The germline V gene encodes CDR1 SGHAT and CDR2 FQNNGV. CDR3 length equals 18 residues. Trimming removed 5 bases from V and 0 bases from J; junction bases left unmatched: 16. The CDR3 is CASSRIRLALSSSYEQYF. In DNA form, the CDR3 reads TGTGCCAGCAGCCGGATCAGACTAGCTCTTTCGAGCTCCTACGAGCAGTACTTC. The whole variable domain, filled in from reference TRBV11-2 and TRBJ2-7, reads EAGVAQSPRYKIIEKRQSVAFWCNPISGHATLYWYQQILGQGPKLLIQFQNNGVVDDSQLPKDRFSAERLKGVDSTLKIQPAKLEDSAVYLCASSRIRLALSSSYEQYFGPGTRLTVT.

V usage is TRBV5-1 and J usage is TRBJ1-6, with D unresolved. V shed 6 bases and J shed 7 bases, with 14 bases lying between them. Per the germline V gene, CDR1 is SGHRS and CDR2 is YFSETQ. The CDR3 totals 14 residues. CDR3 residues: CASKGGVSNSPLHF. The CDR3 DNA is TGCGCCAGCAAGGGAGGCGTTTCCAATTCACCCCTCCACTTT. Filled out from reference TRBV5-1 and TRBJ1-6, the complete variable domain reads KAGVTQTPRYLIKTRGQQVTLSCSPISGHRSVSWYQQTPGQGLQFLFEYFSETQRNKGNFPGRFSGRQFSNSRSEMNVSTLELGDSALYLCASKGGVSNSPLHFGNGTRLTVT.